The sequence of this T cell receptor beta chain was determined in a study of T cell responses to AZD1222 COVID-19 vaccine. Whole-study results and caveats: Samples come after the peak T cell response, not at day 14.

In the case of this clone: As yet, its antigen is unknown.

Data came from immunoSEQ multiplex PCR; TCRdb stores just in-frame clones and leaves some out. The table shows about 100,000 clones, with around 87% occurring only once. The CDR3 is made up of 13 amino acids. Trimming shortened V by 8 bases and J by 2 bases, and 12 bases separated the two germline ends. In germline, CDR1 is SGHAT, CDR2 FQNNGV. The chain recombines TRBV11-2 with TRBJ2-5; D not certain. The clonotype was recovered from an adult who received the AZD1222 COVID-19 vaccine. Sequencing used peripheral blood, obtained 28 days after the second AZD1222 dose. Here the CDR3 reads CASGQRLQETQYF. CDR3 DNA sequence: TGTGCCAGCGGGCAGAGATTACAAGAGACCCAGTACTTC.